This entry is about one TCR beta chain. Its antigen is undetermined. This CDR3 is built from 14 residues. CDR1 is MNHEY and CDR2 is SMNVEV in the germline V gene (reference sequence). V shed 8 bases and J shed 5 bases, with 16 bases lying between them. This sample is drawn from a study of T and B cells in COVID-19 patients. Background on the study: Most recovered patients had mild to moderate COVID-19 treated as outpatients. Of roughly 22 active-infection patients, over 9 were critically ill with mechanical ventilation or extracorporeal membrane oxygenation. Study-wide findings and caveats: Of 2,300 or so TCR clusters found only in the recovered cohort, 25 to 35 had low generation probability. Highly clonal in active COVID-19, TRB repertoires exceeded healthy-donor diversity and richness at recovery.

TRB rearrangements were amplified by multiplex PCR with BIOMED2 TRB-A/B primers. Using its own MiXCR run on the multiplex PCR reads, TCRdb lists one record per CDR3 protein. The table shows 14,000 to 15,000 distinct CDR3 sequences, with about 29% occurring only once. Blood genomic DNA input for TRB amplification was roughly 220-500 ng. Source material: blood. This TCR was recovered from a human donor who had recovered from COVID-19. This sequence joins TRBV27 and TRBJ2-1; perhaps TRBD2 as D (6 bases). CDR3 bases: TGTGCCAGCGGCCCCCTGGCGGGGCACAATGAGCAGTTCTTC. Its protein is CASGPLAGHNEQFF.